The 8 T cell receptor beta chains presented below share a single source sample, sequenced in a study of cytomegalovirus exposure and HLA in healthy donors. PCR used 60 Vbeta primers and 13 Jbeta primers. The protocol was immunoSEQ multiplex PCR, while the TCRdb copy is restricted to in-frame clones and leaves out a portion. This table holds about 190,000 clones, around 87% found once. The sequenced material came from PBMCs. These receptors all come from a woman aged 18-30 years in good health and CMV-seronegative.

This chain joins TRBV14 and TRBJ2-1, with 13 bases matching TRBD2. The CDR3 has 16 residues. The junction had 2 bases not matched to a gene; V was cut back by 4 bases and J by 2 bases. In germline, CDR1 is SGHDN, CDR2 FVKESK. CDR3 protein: CASSPGTSGAYNEQFF. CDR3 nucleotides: TGTGCCAGCAGCCCAGGGACTAGCGGGGCCTACAATGAGCAGTTCTTC.

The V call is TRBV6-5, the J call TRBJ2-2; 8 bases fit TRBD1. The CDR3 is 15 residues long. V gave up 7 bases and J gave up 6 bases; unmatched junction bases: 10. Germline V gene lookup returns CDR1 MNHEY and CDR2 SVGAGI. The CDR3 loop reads CASTRQGPIAGELFF. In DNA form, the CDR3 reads TGTGCCAGCACCCGACAGGGGCCTATTGCCGGGGAGCTGTTTTTT.

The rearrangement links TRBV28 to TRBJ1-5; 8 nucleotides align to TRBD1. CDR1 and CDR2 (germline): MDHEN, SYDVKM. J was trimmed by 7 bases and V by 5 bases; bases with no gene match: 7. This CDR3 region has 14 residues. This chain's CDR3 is CASSEGQGQQPQHF. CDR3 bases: TGTGCCAGCAGTGAAGGACAGGGACAACAGCCCCAGCATTTT. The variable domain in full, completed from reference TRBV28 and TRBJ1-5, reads DVKVTQSSRYLVKRTGEKVFLECVQDMDHENMFWYRQDPGLGLRLIYFSYDVKMKEKGDIPEGYSVSREKKERFSLILESASTNQTSMYLCASSEGQGQQPQHFGDGTRLSIL.

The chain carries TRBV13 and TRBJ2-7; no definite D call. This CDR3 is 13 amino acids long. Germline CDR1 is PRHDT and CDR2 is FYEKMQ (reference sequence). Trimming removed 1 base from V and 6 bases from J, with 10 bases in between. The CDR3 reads CASSLEELREQYF. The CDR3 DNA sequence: TGTGCCAGCAGCTTAGAGGAGCTACGCGAGCAGTACTTC.

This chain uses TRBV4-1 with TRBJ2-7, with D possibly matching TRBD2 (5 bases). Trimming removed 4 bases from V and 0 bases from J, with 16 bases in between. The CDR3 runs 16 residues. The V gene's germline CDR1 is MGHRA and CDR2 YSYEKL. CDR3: CASSRAPGRGSYEQYF. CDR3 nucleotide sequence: TGCGCCAGCAGCCGCGCCCCCGGCCGGGGCTCCTACGAGCAGTACTTC.

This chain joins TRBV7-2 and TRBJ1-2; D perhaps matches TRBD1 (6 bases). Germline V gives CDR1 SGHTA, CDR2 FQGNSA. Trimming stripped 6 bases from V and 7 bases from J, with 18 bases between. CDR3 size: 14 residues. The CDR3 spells CASRQGGGASGYTF. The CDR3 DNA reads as TGTGCCAGCAGGCAGGGTGGGGGCGCTTCTGGCTACACCTTC.

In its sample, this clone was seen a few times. CDR3 coding DNA: TGTGCCAGCAGCCATGGACAGGGGAAAAATCAGCCCCAGCATTTT. Translation: CASSHGQGKNQPQHF. This chain connects TRBV14 to TRBJ1-5; 9 bases line up with TRBD1. The CDR3 is 15 residues long. V lost 3 bases and J lost 4; bases outside the gene matches: 4. The germline CDR1 and CDR2 sequences are SGHDN and FVKESK.

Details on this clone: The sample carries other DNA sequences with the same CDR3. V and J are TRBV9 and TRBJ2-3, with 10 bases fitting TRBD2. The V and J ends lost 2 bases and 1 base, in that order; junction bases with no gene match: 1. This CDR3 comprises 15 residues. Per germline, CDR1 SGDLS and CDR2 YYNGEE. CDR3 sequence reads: CASSVLAGGTDTQYF. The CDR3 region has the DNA TGTGCCAGCAGCGTTCTAGCGGGGGGCACAGATACGCAGTATTTT.